These T cell receptor beta chains were read from a single sample in a study of CD8+ T cells in alopecia areata. TCRdb's table, derived via immunoSEQ multiplex PCR, lists solely in-frame clones and lacks some. Among 7,000 to 9,000 clones listed, around 74% were seen once. Sequenced material: skin, taken at week 0. The source is a human donor with alopecia areata. The CDR3 runs from the conserved cysteine through the conserved F or W. D genes are given only for firm matches. Some rows have no size entry. The others give once, few or many, or a class for an expanded clone.

j_call: TRBJ2-2; clone_size: few; d_call: TRBD1; v_call: TRBV6-5; cdr3_nt: TGTGCCAGCAGTTCACCGGGACAGGGTAGCCCCGGGGAGCTGTTTTTT; cdr3_aa: CASSSPGQGSPGELFF
j_call: TRBJ2-1; clone_size: .; d_call: .; v_call: TRBV19; cdr3_nt: TGTGCCAGTAGAACGCCTGGTCATGAGCAGTTCTTC; cdr3_aa: CASRTPGHEQFF
j_call: TRBJ1-1; clone_size: once; d_call: TRBD1; v_call: TRBV7-2; cdr3_nt: TGTGCCAGCAGGTCTCTGGGACAGGGGTACGCTTTCTTT; cdr3_aa: CASRSLGQGYAFF
j_call: TRBJ1-6; clone_size: once; d_call: .; v_call: TRBV19; cdr3_nt: TGTGCCAGTAGATTTTCCCGGGACGGCAATAATTCACCCCTCCACTTT; cdr3_aa: CASRFSRDGNNSPLHF
j_call: TRBJ2-3; clone_size: few; d_call: .; v_call: TRBV7-8; cdr3_nt: TGTGCCAGCAGCTCTCAGCGGCGAACTAGCACAGATACGCAGTATTTT; cdr3_aa: CASSSQRRTSTDTQYF
j_call: TRBJ1-1; clone_size: .; d_call: .; v_call: TRBV29-1; cdr3_nt: TGCAGCGAACGTGGGTCAGGGTACACTGAAGCTTTCTTT; cdr3_aa: CSERGSGYTEAFF
j_call: TRBJ1-2; clone_size: few; d_call: TRBD1; v_call: TRBV9; cdr3_nt: TGTGCCAGCAGCGGCCCCGGGACAGGGATGCAGGGCTACACCTTC; cdr3_aa: CASSGPGTGMQGYTF
j_call: TRBJ1-1; clone_size: .; d_call: .; v_call: TRBV2; cdr3_nt: TGTGCCAGCAGTACGGGAGTTAACACTGAAGCTTTCTTT; cdr3_aa: CASSTGVNTEAFF
j_call: TRBJ1-1; clone_size: .; d_call: .; v_call: TRBV7-9; cdr3_nt: TGTGCCAGCAGCTTACTCGGCATAATGAACACTGAAGCTTTCTTT; cdr3_aa: CASSLLGIMNTEAFF
j_call: TRBJ1-3; clone_size: .; d_call: .; v_call: TRBV7-8; cdr3_nt: TGTGCCAGCAGCTCGAATCGGGGGGACGGAAACACCATATATTTT; cdr3_aa: CASSSNRGDGNTIYF
j_call: TRBJ1-1; clone_size: .; d_call: .; v_call: TRBV6-5; cdr3_nt: TGTGCCTCGGGCGGGGGGCTCGGCACTGAAGCTTTCTTT; cdr3_aa: CASGGGLGTEAFF